This T cell receptor beta chain originates from a study of sequential checkpoint blockade in melanoma. The wider study: TCRβ was sequenced from DNA of 75 to 95 pretreatment tumors. More than 20 patients had tumor biopsies before treatment and at week 13.

Notes on this clone: Its antigen is not identified.

The CDR3 is 18 residues long. The V gene lost 7 bases and the J gene lost 2 bases, with 24 bases spanning the gap. Looked up from germline, CDR1 is SGHNT and CDR2 is YENEEA. Study-level results: Clinical benefit was about 30 times likelier when tumor T-cell fraction and clonality increased. PD-L1 staining and CD8+ counts, not mutational load, tracked tumor T-cell clonality.

Treatment of the sample: randomized to nivolumab then ipilimumab (arm A) or the reverse (arm B). Clones were read by immunoSEQ multiplex PCR, and TCRdb kept only the in-frame ones, dropping some. The sample gives approximately 2,300 clones, approximately 14% of which show up once; about 13% is in the top ten. The sequenced sample was tumor tissue (inferred from file names), obtained from a patient given nivolumab and ipilimumab in sequence. The V call is TRBV11-3, the J call TRBJ1-3, with D perhaps matching TRBD1 (5 bases). This clonotype originated in a human donor with melanoma. CDR3 coding DNA: TGTGCCAGCAACCTCCAGGACGGGCCGCGAGGGGCTGGAAACACCATATATTTT. It specifies CASNLQDGPRGAGNTIYF.